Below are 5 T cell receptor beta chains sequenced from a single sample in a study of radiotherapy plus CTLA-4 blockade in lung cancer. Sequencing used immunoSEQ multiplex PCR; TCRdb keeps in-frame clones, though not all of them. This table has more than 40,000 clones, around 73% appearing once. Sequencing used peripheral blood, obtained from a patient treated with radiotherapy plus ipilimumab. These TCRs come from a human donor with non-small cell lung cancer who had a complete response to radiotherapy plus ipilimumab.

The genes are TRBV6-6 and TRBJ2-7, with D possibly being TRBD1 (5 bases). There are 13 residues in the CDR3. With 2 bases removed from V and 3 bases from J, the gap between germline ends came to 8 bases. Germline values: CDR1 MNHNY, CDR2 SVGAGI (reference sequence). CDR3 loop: CASSYTQGYEQYF. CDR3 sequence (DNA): TGTGCCAGCAGTTACACTCAGGGCTACGAGCAGTACTTC.

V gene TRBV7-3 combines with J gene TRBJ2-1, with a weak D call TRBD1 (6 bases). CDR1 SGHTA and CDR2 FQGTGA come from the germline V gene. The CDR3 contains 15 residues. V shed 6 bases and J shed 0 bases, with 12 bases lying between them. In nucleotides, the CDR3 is TGTGCCAGCAGTAAACAGGGCGGCTCCTACAATGAGCAGTTCTTC. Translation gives CASSKQGGSYNEQFF.

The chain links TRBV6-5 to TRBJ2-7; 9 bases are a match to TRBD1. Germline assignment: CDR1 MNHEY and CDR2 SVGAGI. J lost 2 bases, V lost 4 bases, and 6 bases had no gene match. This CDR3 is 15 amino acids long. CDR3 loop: CASSSPRQGAYEQYF. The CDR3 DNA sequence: TGTGCCAGCAGTTCCCCCCGACAGGGGGCCTACGAGCAGTACTTC.

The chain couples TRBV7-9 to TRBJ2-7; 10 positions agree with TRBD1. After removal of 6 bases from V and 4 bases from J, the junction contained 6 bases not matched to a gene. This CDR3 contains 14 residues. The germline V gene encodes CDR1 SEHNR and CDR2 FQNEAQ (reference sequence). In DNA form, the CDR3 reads TGTGCCAGCAGTCCGGGACAGGGGACTTACGAGCAGTACTTC. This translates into CASSPGQGTYEQYF.

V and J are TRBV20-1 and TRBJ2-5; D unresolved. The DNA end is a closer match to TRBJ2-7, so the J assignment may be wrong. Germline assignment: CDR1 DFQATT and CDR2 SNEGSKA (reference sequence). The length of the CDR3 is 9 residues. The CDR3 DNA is TGCAGTGTCAACCACGAGCAGTACTTC. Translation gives CSVNHEQYF.